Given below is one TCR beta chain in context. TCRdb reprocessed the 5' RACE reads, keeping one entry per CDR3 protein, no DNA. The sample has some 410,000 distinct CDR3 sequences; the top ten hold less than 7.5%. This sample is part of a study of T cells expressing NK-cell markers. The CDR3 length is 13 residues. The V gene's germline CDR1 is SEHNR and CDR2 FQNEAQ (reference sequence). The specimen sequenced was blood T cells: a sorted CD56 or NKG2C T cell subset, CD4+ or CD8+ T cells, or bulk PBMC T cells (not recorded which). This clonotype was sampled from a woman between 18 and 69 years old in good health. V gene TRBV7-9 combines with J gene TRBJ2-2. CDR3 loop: CASSPANTGELFF.